A single sample gave rise to the 21 T cell receptor beta chains below, sequenced in a study of regulatory T cells in long-lasting Graves disease. Indicated time point: newly diagnosed GD, antithyroid drugs for less than 3 months. PBMC-derived RNA was used for the TCR library. HTBI primers from iRepertoire and Arm-PCR of CDR3 regions yielded the TCR beta libraries. One entry per CDR3 protein results from TCRdb running MiXCR on the multiplex PCR reads. The sample carries over 400,000 distinct CDR3 sequences, less than 15% recorded once. Separately, the same data were catalogued under a study of T cells in Graves' hyperthyroidism and ophthalmopathy.

The material was peripheral blood mononuclear cells (PBMCs), obtained at new diagnosis, from a patient treated with antithyroid drugs. These receptors were collected from a woman between 50 and 59 years old with Graves disease.

At least ten counts were recorded for this clonotype. The chain joins TRBV10-3 to TRBJ2-1; the match to TRBD1 covers 7 bases. CDR1 is ENHRY and CDR2 is SYGVKD in the germline V gene. The CDR3 is 18 residues long. The junction had 11 bases not matched to a gene; V was cut back by 3 bases and J by 0 bases. CDR3 residues: CAISDPNRGKSSYNEQFF. Written as DNA, the CDR3 is TGTGCCATCAGTGACCCAAACAGGGGAAAGAGCTCCTACAATGAGCAGTTCTTC.

V is TRBV2 and J is TRBJ2-1; 10 positions match TRBD2. The CDR3 loop spans 16 amino acids. V was clipped by 1 base and J by 5 bases; unmatched bases: 5. CDR1 is SNHLY and CDR2 is FYNNEI in the germline V gene. CDR3: CASSEGLAGRNNEQFF. The CDR3 DNA sequence: TGTGCCAGCAGTGAAGGACTAGCGGGCAGGAACAATGAGCAGTTCTTC.

In this sample, this clonotype turned up a few times. The rearrangement joins TRBV30 to TRBJ2-3; a weak D match, TRBD1 (6 bases). V lost 5 bases and J 3 bases, leaving 15 bases between the germline ends. CDR3 length: 14 residues. In germline, CDR1 is GTSNPN, CDR2 SVGIG (reference sequence). CDR3 sequence (DNA): TGTGCCTGGCACTCAATGCAGGGGACAGATACGCAGTATTTT. As protein: CAWHSMQGTDTQYF.

At least ten counts were recorded for this clonotype. The chain couples TRBV6-1 to TRBJ1-1, with 11 bases that match TRBD1. V shed 6 bases and J 0 bases; nucleotides not matched to a gene: 6. Germline loops: CDR1 MNHNS, CDR2 SASEGT. CDR3 length equals 16 residues. The CDR3 sequence is CASSRGQGVMNTEAFF. Here the CDR3 DNA reads TGTGCCAGCAGCCGGGGACAGGGGGTGATGAACACTGAAGCTTTCTTT.

This clonotype has a handful of counts. With a far larger clone one base away, a read error is the likely cause. This chain joins TRBV12-3 or TRBV12-4 and TRBJ2-7; 12 bases fit TRBD2. The J call may be faulty, since TRBJ2-1 better matches the DNA end. The CDR3 runs to 16 residues. The CDR3 DNA reads TGTGCCAGCAGTTTAGGAGGACTAGCGGGGTACGATGAGCAGTTCTTC. It is translated as CASSLGGLAGYDEQFF.

The chain joins TRBV2 to TRBJ1-2, with 7 bases lining up with TRBD1. This CDR3 comprises 13 residues. The V and J ends lost 5 bases and 7 bases, in that order; junction bases with no gene match: 7. Germline loops: CDR1 SNHLY, CDR2 FYNNEI. Here the CDR3 DNA reads TGTGCCAGCAGTCGAACAGGGGATCGTGGCTACACCTTC. It codes for CASSRTGDRGYTF.

This clonotype was picked up a small number of times. This chain connects TRBV27 to TRBJ2-5; D is possibly TRBD1 or TRBD2 (6 bases each). The CDR3 loop spans 15 amino acids. Per the germline V gene, CDR1 is MNHEY and CDR2 is SMNVEV (reference sequence). The V end lost 6 bases, the J end lost 7 bases, and 21 bases lay between the germline ends. CDR3 protein: CASRGSGASRGTQYF. The CDR3 nucleotides read TGTGCCAGCAGGGGCTCGGGGGCCTCAAGGGGGACCCAGTACTTC.

This clonotype was found many times. This chain connects TRBV29-1 to TRBJ2-1; 7 nucleotides agree with TRBD1. Per germline, CDR1 SQVTM and CDR2 ANQGSEA. V shed 1 base and J 4 bases; nucleotides not matched to a gene: 7. The CDR3 is 15 residues long. CDR3 DNA sequence: TGCAGCGTTGAAGGTCTTGGGACAGAATACAATGAGCAGTTCTTC. It specifies CSVEGLGTEYNEQFF.

The V and J genes are TRBV27 and TRBJ1-2; D uncertain. This CDR3 spans 16 amino acids. The germline V gene encodes CDR1 MNHEY and CDR2 SMNVEV (reference sequence). The V and J ends lost 4 bases and 0 bases respectively, with 15 bases between them. The CDR3 here is CASSSRGLRANYGYTF. The CDR3, as DNA: TGTGCCAGCAGTTCCAGAGGCCTCCGAGCTAACTATGGCTACACCTTC.

This clonotype was seen a handful of times. This chain connects TRBV10-3 to TRBJ2-1, with a weak D call TRBD2 (6 bases). Trimming took 2 bases from V and 6 from J, leaving 11 bases between them. The CDR3 is made up of 14 amino acids. CDR1 is ENHRY and CDR2 is SYGVKD in the germline V gene. This CDR3 is CAISERERGNEQFF. In nucleotides, the CDR3 is TGTGCCATCAGTGAGCGGGAGAGAGGCAATGAGCAGTTCTTC.

This clonotype was seen at least ten times. J is TRBJ2-2 and V is TRBV12-3 or TRBV12-4; the match to TRBD2 covers 7 bases. CDR3 length: 15 amino acids. Trimming cost V 6 bases and J 7 bases; bases outside gene matches: 11. The CDR3 sequence is CASRPLGGLGGELFF. The CDR3 region has the DNA TGTGCCAGCAGACCCCTGGGGGGGTTAGGCGGGGAGCTGTTTTTT.

The chain couples TRBV19 to TRBJ2-2, with D possibly TRBD1 on 6 matching bases. The V and J ends lost 6 bases and 6 bases respectively, with 14 bases between them. The CDR3 sequence is 14 residues long. Germline CDR1 reads LNHDA; CDR2 reads SQIVND (reference sequence). CDR3 bases: TGTGCCAGTAGCCCAAAGGGGGTATCCGGGGAGCTGTTTTTT. It specifies CASSPKGVSGELFF. The full variable domain, its missing parts supplied by reference TRBV19 and TRBJ2-2, is DGGITQSPKYLFRKEGQNVTLSCEQNLNHDAMYWYRQDPGQGLRLIYYSQIVNDFQKGDIAEGYSVSREKKESFPLTVTSAQKNPTAFYLCASSPKGVSGELFFGEGSRLTVL.

This clonotype has ten or more counts. This sequence joins TRBV20-1 and TRBJ2-4, with D perhaps TRBD1 (6 bases). The CDR3 contains 15 residues. The V and J ends lost 3 bases and 1 base respectively, with 13 bases between them. Germline V lookup: CDR1 DFQATT, CDR2 SNEGSKA (reference sequence). DNA for the CDR3: TGCAGTGCTAGGACAGGCGGGTCGGCCAAAAACATTCAGTACTTC. As protein: CSARTGGSAKNIQYF.

This clonotype was counted many times. The rearrangement uses TRBV20-1 and TRBJ2-3, with 8 nucleotides matching TRBD2. The trim removed 6 bases at V and 3 bases at J, leaving 11 bases unmatched. In germline, CDR1 is DFQATT, CDR2 SNEGSKA (reference sequence). This CDR3 spans 15 amino acids. DNA of the CDR3: TGCAGTGCCCACCCGGCGGGAGGCTTTACAGATACGCAGTATTTT. Translation gives CSAHPAGGFTDTQYF.

The chain is built from TRBV12-3 or TRBV12-4 and TRBJ1-4; 8 positions match TRBD1. Unmatched junction bases numbered 5, after V lost 3 bases and J lost 8 bases. The CDR3 sequence is 14 residues long. The CDR3 sequence: CASSLGQEVEKLFF. The DNA for the CDR3 is TGTGCCAGCAGTTTGGGACAGGAGGTGGAAAAACTGTTTTTT.

This clonotype came up many times. This sequence joins TRBV2 and TRBJ1-1; 7 nucleotides align to TRBD1. After removal of 10 bases from V and 2 bases from J, the junction contained 19 bases not matched to a gene. The CDR3 is made up of 17 amino acids. The germline V gene encodes CDR1 SNHLY and CDR2 FYNNEI. CDR3 residues: CANQPPGGGRRNTEAFF. CDR3 coding DNA: TGTGCCAACCAACCTCCAGGGGGGGGGCGACGAAACACTGAAGCTTTCTTT. Complete variable domain (other parts from reference TRBV2 and TRBJ1-1): EPEVTQTPSHQVTQMGQEVILRCVPISNHLYFYWYRQILGQKVEFLVSFYNNEISEKSEIFDDQFSVERPDGSNFTLKIRSTKLEDSAMYFCANQPPGGGRRNTEAFFGQGTRLTVV.

The sample holds a few counts of this clonotype. J is TRBJ2-7 and V is TRBV28; TRBD2 matches 8 bases. The CDR3 is made up of 16 amino acids. The J segment lost 4 bases and the V segment lost 7 bases, leaving 15 bases of the junction unmatched. Germline V gene lookup returns CDR1 MDHEN and CDR2 SYDVKM. The CDR3 here is CASTTGSTSGTYEQYF. The CDR3 DNA is TGTGCCAGCACTACAGGCAGTACTAGCGGAACTTACGAGCAGTACTTC.

This clonotype was seen a few times. This chain joins TRBV18 and TRBJ1-1; tentatively, D is TRBD1 (5 bases). From germline, CDR1 is KGHSH and CDR2 LQKENI. The V end lost 5 bases, the J end lost 1 base, and 11 bases lay between the germline ends. The length of the CDR3 is 14 residues. CDR3 DNA: TGTGCCAGCTCATCTACAAGGGGGAACACTGAAGCTTTCTTT. The encoded protein is CASSSTRGNTEAFF.

This clonotype has only a few counts. The J gene is TRBJ1-1, the V gene TRBV2; 11 nucleotides match TRBD1. Germline V lookup: CDR1 SNHLY, CDR2 FYNNEI. V lost 6 bases and J lost 7; bases outside the gene matches: 7. CDR3 length: 14 residues. The CDR3, as DNA: TGTGCCAGCAGGGGACAGGGGGATTTCGGTGAAGCTTTCTTT. Protein: CASRGQGDFGEAFF.

This clonotype has only a few counts. This chain joins TRBV20-1 and TRBJ1-4, with D maybe TRBD1 (5 bases). The CDR3 is made up of 16 amino acids. Germline assignment: CDR1 DFQATT and CDR2 SNEGSKA (reference sequence). Trimming took 0 bases from V and 4 from J, leaving 15 bases between them. The CDR3 sequence: CSARDVFGTDNEKLFF. The CDR3 nucleotides read TGCAGTGCTAGAGATGTCTTTGGGACTGATAATGAAAAACTGTTTTTT.

This clonotype appeared many times. CDR3 coding DNA: TGTGCCAGCTCACCACCCCAGGGTGAGTTTAATGAGCAGTTCTTC. Protein: CASSPPQGEFNEQFF. This chain uses TRBV18 with TRBJ2-1, with D possibly matching TRBD1 (5 bases). Germline loops: CDR1 KGHSH, CDR2 LQKENI. V lost 0 bases and J lost 7, with 13 bases in between. The CDR3 is 15 amino acids. The full variable domain, rest sourced from reference TRBV18 and TRBJ2-1, is NAGVMQNPRHLVRRRGQEARLRCSPMKGHSHVYWYRQLPEEGLKFMVYLQKENIIDESGMPKERFSAEFPKEGPSILRIQQVVRGDSAAYFCASSPPQGEFNEQFFGPGTRLTVL.